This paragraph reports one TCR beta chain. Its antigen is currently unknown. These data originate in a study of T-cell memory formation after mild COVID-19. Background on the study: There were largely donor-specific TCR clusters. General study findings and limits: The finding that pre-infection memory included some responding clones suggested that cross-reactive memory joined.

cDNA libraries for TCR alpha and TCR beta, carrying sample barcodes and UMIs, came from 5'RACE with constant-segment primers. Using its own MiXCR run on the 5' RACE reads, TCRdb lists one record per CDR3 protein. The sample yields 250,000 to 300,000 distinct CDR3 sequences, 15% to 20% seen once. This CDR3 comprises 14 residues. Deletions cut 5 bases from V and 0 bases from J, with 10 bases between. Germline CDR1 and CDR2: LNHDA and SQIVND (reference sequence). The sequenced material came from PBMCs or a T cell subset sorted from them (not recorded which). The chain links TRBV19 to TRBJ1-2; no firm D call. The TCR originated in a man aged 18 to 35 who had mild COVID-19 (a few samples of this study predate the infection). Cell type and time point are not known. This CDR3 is CASSADGTNYGYTF. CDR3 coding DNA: TGTGCCAGTAGTGCAGACGGTACTAACTATGGCTACACCTTC.